This T cell receptor beta chain was sequenced for a study of long-term antiretroviral therapy in people with HIV. Germline CDR1 LGHNA, CDR2 YSLEER. Trimming cost V 2 bases and J 4 bases, with 11 bases left between them. The CDR3 is 14 residues long. To note about this clone: The target antigen is unknown.

The study's findings and limits: It was not possible to obtain data on ART adherence, viral resistance or therapy changes.

At the survey level, the v3.0 immunoSEQ assay was run. Produced via immunoSEQ multiplex PCR; TCRdb's table is partial and in-frame only. The sample yields approximately 47,000 clones, around 84% seen once. The source is a woman aged 18 to 35 with HIV. The specimen was unsorted PBMCs, collected 0.8 years after starting antiretroviral therapy. This chain links TRBV4-3 with TRBJ1-1, with a weak D call TRBD1 (6 bases). This CDR3 is CASSQLRDITEAFF. The CDR3 DNA reads TGCGCCAGCAGCCAACTAAGGGACATCACTGAAGCTTTCTTT.